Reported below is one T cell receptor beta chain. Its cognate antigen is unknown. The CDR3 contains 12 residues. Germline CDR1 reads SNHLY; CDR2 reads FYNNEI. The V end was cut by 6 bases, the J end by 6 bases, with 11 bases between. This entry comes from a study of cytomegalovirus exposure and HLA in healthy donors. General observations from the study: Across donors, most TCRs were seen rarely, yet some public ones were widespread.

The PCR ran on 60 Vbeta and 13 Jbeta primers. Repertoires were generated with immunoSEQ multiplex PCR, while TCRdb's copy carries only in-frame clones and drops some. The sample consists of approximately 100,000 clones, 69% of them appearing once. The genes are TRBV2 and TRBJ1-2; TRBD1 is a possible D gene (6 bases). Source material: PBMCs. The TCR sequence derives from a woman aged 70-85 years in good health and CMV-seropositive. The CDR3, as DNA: TGTGCCAGCAGCAGGGGCTACGATGGCTACACCTTC. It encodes CASSRGYDGYTF.